This TCR beta chain derives from a study of beta chain features in type 1 diabetes. Findings and limits, study-wide: When Type 1 diabetes patients were examined, their TCRB CDR3s proved moderately but significantly shorter in all four CD4+ subsets. Using cDNA template may skew counts toward highly expressing activated cells. Whether HLA type affects TCRB rearrangement stayed undetermined in the present work.

As concerns this clone: What it binds is not known.

Sorting based on CD45RO/CCR7/CD25/CD127/CD95/CD27 separated CD4+ naive, central memory, regulatory and stem cell-like memory cells. Isolated RNA was reverse transcribed in full, so expressed TCRB transcripts were sequenced. Roughly 3.6 million reads per sample on average were obtained from naive, central memory and regulatory T cell samples. Method: immunoSEQ multiplex PCR; TCRdb's copy keeps in-frame clones and lacks some. The sample carries about 160,000 clones, 50% to 70% recorded once. The receptor was derived from a man aged 30 to 45 with type 1 diabetes. The sequenced sample was naive CD4+ T cells from blood.

This chain's CDR3 is CASSVYRGEQYF. In nucleotides, the CDR3 is TGTGCCAGCAGTGTTTACAGGGGCGAGCAGTACTTC. The chain joins TRBV6-1 to TRBJ2-7, with 7 bases matching TRBD1. Germline trimming cut 4 bases from V and 6 bases from J; bases unmatched to any gene: 3. The length of the CDR3 is 12 residues. The germline CDR1 and CDR2 sequences are MNHNS and SASEGT.